The clone carrying this TCR beta chain has just a few counts. The antigen is undetermined. The data were obtained in a study of Graves' ophthalmopathy and Graves' hyperthyroidism. RNA transcripts provided the template for amplifying TCR beta CDR3 regions. The library came from an HTBI-primed first-round RT-PCR and a second-round multiplex PCR. TCRdb re-analysed the multiplex PCR reads in MiXCR, keeping a single row per CDR3 protein. Of 600,000 to 650,000 distinct CDR3 sequences listed, approximately 21% are singletons. Study-level results: Blood also harbored most expanded thyroid clonotypes above 0.001 frequency.

The CDR3 spans 14 residues. Germline CDR1 reads MDHEN; CDR2 reads SYDVKM. This clonotype was sampled from a woman younger than 30 with stable Graves' hyperthyroidism. Some clones in this sample may be carry-over from other donors' samples. The rearrangement uses TRBV28 and TRBJ2-5; 9 nucleotides line up with TRBD1. The J call may be faulty, since TRBJ2-4 better matches the DNA end. Sequenced material: peripheral blood. The CDR3 loop reads CASSPDRGESIQYF. The DNA of the CDR3 is TGTGCCAGCAGTCCCGACAGGGGGGAGAGCATTCAGTACTTC.